Following are 13 T cell receptor beta chains from one sample sequenced in a study of T cells of healthy individuals. TCRdb re-called the 5' RACE reads with MiXCR, one entry per CDR3 protein. The sample has around 90,000 distinct CDR3 sequences; about 5% are singletons. All receptors derive from a female donor in good health.

This clonotype was seen repeatedly, ten times or more. The chain joins TRBV30 to TRBJ2-5, with a possible D match to TRBD2 (5 bases). CDR3 length: 15 amino acids. Per the germline V gene, CDR1 is GTSNPN and CDR2 is SVGIG (reference sequence). V lost 4 bases, J lost 7 bases, and 22 bases lay in between. This chain's CDR3 is CAWKWSPRAEGTQYF. The CDR3 DNA reads as TGTGCCTGGAAATGGTCTCCGCGGGCGGAAGGGACCCAGTACTTC.

This clonotype was counted many times. This chain joins TRBV4-3 and TRBJ1-1, with TRBD1 matching 7 bases. J lost 1 base, V lost 4 bases, and 0 bases had no gene match. There are 13 residues in the CDR3. Germline V gene sequence: CDR1 LGHNA, CDR2 YSLEER. CDR3: CASSRTGNTEAFF. CDR3 sequence (DNA): TGCGCCAGCAGCCGGACAGGGAACACTGAAGCTTTCTTT.

This clonotype was detected a few times. V gene TRBV28 combines with J gene TRBJ2-7, with D perhaps matching TRBD1 (8 bases). Germline CDR1 is MDHEN and CDR2 is SYDVKM. V was cut by 1 base and J by 3 bases, with 16 bases left in between. This CDR3 is built from 16 residues. Written as DNA, the CDR3 is TGTGCCAGCAGTTTATTGAACAGGGGGGGGGTCTACGAGCAGTACTTC. Amino acids: CASSLLNRGGVYEQYF.

This clonotype was recorded a few times. The chain joins TRBV6-2 or TRBV6-3 to TRBJ2-1, with D uncertain. Trimming cost V 4 bases and J 10 bases, with 11 bases left between them. The CDR3 sequence is 12 residues long. Germline assignment: CDR1 MNHEY and CDR2 SVGEGT. CDR3 DNA sequence: TGTGCCAGCAGTTCTAGAGAGAGGGAGCAGTTCTTC. Residues: CASSSREREQFF.

This clonotype was picked up many times. This chain links TRBV4-3 with TRBJ1-1, with D hard to call. The germline CDR1 and CDR2 sequences are LGHNA and YSLEER. The CDR3 is made up of 13 amino acids. V shed 0 bases and J shed 5 bases, with 7 bases lying between them. The CDR3 nucleotides read TGCGCCAGCAGCCAAGACGTCCGGACTGAAGCTTTCTTT. It encodes CASSQDVRTEAFF.

V usage is TRBV4-2 and J usage is TRBJ1-1; D is unclear. Germline V CDR1 and CDR2: LGHNA, YNFKEQ. Trimming pared 4 bases from V and 6 bases from J, leaving 12 bases between. The CDR3 length is 13 residues. The CDR3 here is CASSPGGEAEAFF. The DNA of the CDR3 is TGTGCCAGCAGCCCCGGAGGTGAGGCTGAAGCTTTCTTT.

The rearrangement links TRBV28 to TRBJ2-1, with 7 bases lining up with TRBD1. CDR3 length equals 15 residues. CDR1 is MDHEN, CDR2 SYDVKM, per germline. After removal of 3 bases from V and 0 bases from J, the junction contained 2 bases not matched to a gene. The chain's CDR3 is CASSFRDSSYNEQFF. CDR3 nucleotides: TGTGCCAGCAGTTTCCGGGACAGCTCCTACAATGAGCAGTTCTTC. The entire variable domain, with the rest obtained from reference TRBV28 and TRBJ2-1, is as follows: DVKVTQSSRYLVKRTGEKVFLECVQDMDHENMFWYRQDPGLGLRLIYFSYDVKMKEKGDIPEGYSVSREKKERFSLILESASTNQTSMYLCASSFRDSSYNEQFFGPGTRLTVL.

There are many counts of this clonotype. The chain has TRBV5-6 and TRBJ1-2, with D possibly being TRBD1 (5 bases). This CDR3 spans 13 amino acids. CDR1 and CDR2 from the germline V gene are SGHDT and YYEEEE. Between the trimmed V and J ends, which lost 4 bases and 2 bases, there was a span of 9 bases. CDR3 bases: TGTGCCAGCAGCCCCAGACAGAACTATGGCTACACCTTC. It codes for CASSPRQNYGYTF.

For this clonotype: A much larger clonotype is one base distant, so this may be a read error. V and J are TRBV6-1 and TRBJ2-1, with 10 bases that match TRBD2. Germline values: CDR1 MNHNS, CDR2 SASEGT. This CDR3 comprises 15 residues. CDR3 nucleotide sequence: TGTGCCAGCAGTGAAGAAAGTAGCGGGAGGAATGAGCAGTCCTTC. Translated: CASSEESSGRNEQSF.

This clonotype was seen only a few times. The chain joins TRBV27 to TRBJ2-1; 7 positions match TRBD1. The CDR3 loop spans 13 amino acids. With 2 bases clipped from V and 6 bases from J, the junction kept 1 base outside the gene matches. Germline CDR1 MNHEY, CDR2 SMNVEV (reference sequence). CDR3 coding DNA: TGTGCCAGCAGTTTAGACAGGGCCAATGAGCAGTTCTTC. It specifies CASSLDRANEQFF.

This clonotype has a count of ten or more. J is TRBJ2-1 and V is TRBV29-1; a possible D gene is TRBD2 (7 bases). CDR1 SQVTM and CDR2 ANQGSEA come from the germline V gene. Deletions cut 7 bases from V and 2 bases from J, with 12 bases between. The CDR3 sequence is 13 residues long. CDR3: CSARGGTYNEQFF. Written as DNA, the CDR3 is TGCAGCGCGAGGGGGGGGACCTACAATGAGCAGTTCTTC.

This clonotype was observed at least ten times. The chain joins TRBV4-3 to TRBJ1-1, with D possibly being TRBD1 (5 bases). Trimming shortened V by 0 bases and J by 8 bases, and 13 bases separated the two germline ends. CDR1 LGHNA and CDR2 YSLEER come from the germline V gene. The CDR3 is made up of 14 amino acids. The CDR3 spells CASSQEPGPGEAFF. In DNA, the CDR3 is TGCGCCAGCAGCCAAGAGCCGGGGCCGGGCGAAGCTTTCTTT.

In this sample, this clonotype turned up many times. The rearrangement joins TRBV7-2 to TRBJ1-2, with 9 nucleotides matching TRBD1. The J segment lost 0 bases and the V segment lost 5 bases, leaving 7 bases of the junction unmatched. CDR3 length: 16 amino acids. CDR1 is SGHTA, CDR2 FQGNSA, per germline. Here the CDR3 reads CASSPGQGFTNYGYTF. The DNA for the CDR3 is TGTGCCAGCAGCCCGGGACAGGGATTCACTAACTATGGCTACACCTTC.